Listed here are 11 T cell receptor beta chains from one sample, sequenced in a study of blood T cell repertoires in COVID-19. Produced via immunoSEQ multiplex PCR; TCRdb's table is partial and in-frame only. Here the sample spans over 150,000 clones, about 83% being singletons. The material sequenced was peripheral blood. These receptors were taken from a woman of 80 years or more with acute or convalescent COVID-19.

The rearrangement joins TRBV29-1 to TRBJ1-1, with 9 nucleotides matching TRBD1. The CDR3 has 13 residues. V lost 5 bases, J lost 5 bases, and 6 bases stayed unmatched. CDR1 SQVTM and CDR2 ANQGSEA come from the germline V gene. Written as DNA, the CDR3 is TGCAGCGTTTCCCGGACAGGGGAAACTGAAGCTTTCTTT. The encoded protein is CSVSRTGETEAFF.

The CDR3 DNA sequence: TGTGCCAGCAATCAGGACAGGGTGGTTTATGAGCAGTACTTC. Amino acids: CASNQDRVVYEQYF. The J gene is TRBJ2-7, the V gene TRBV2; 8 bases map to TRBD1. Germline loops: CDR1 SNHLY, CDR2 FYNNEI. This CDR3 is built from 14 residues. V lost 7 bases to trimming and J lost 7 bases; unmatched junction nucleotides: 12.

This chain's CDR3 is CASSQEWDRHSGNTIYF. The DNA of the CDR3 is TGTGCCAGCAGCCAAGAATGGGACAGACACTCTGGAAACACCATATATTTT. The V and J genes are TRBV3-1 (or the pseudogene TRBV3-2) and TRBJ1-3; TRBD1 agrees at 7 bases. The J segment lost 0 bases and the V segment lost 0 bases, leaving 5 bases of the junction unmatched. This CDR3 is 17 amino acids long. Germline V CDR1 and CDR2: LGHDT, YNNKEL (reference sequence).

This chain links TRBV27 with TRBJ1-5; maybe TRBD1 (6 bases). V lost 6 bases and J lost 0, with 15 bases in between. The CDR3 extends over 16 amino acids. The germline V gene encodes CDR1 MNHEY and CDR2 SMNVEV (reference sequence). The CDR3 sequence is CASSRGGLPSNQPQHF. As DNA, the CDR3 is TGTGCCAGCAGCCGGGGGGGGCTTCCTAGCAATCAGCCCCAGCATTTT.

This clone has only one observation. V usage is TRBV6-2 or TRBV6-3 and J usage is TRBJ2-6; TRBD2 aligns across 9 bases. Germline V lookup: CDR1 MNHEY, CDR2 SVGEGT. The CDR3 loop spans 17 amino acids. The V and J ends lost 5 bases and 4 bases, in that order; junction bases with no gene match: 9. The chain's CDR3 is CASSKAGGVAGANVLTF. The CDR3 bases are TGTGCCAGCAGTAAGGCGGGAGGGGTGGCAGGGGCCAACGTCCTGACTTTC.

The rearrangement links TRBV6-4 to TRBJ2-3; 12 bases line up with TRBD2. The CDR3 is 15 amino acids. V shed 5 bases, J shed 5 bases, and the junction held 5 bases outside the gene matches. Germline assignment: CDR1 MRHNA and CDR2 SNTAGT. CDR3: CASSPTSGSGDTQYF. For the CDR3, the DNA is TGTGCCAGCAGTCCGACTAGCGGGAGTGGAGATACGCAGTATTTT.

The chain joins TRBV11-2 to TRBJ2-7; D may be TRBD2 (5 bases). Germline V gives CDR1 SGHAT, CDR2 FQNNGV. The CDR3 has 14 residues. The germline V and J ends were trimmed by 2 bases and 6 bases, with 14 bases remaining between them. The CDR3 loop is CASSLNRGPSEQYF. For the CDR3, the DNA is TGTGCCAGCAGCTTAAACAGAGGGCCCTCCGAGCAGTACTTC.

J is TRBJ2-1 and V is TRBV27; TRBD2 is a possible D gene (6 bases). Germline assignment: CDR1 MNHEY and CDR2 SMNVEV (reference sequence). The V end lost 2 bases, the J end lost 0 bases, and 20 bases lay between the germline ends. The CDR3 is 19 amino acids. For the CDR3, the DNA is TGTGCCAGCAGTTTAGCCGCTTCGGGGGTCCGGAGCTCCTACAATGAGCAGTTCTTC. Protein: CASSLAASGVRSSYNEQFF.

The chain links TRBV19 to TRBJ2-6, with D possibly being TRBD1 (6 bases). Trimming took off 7 bases at V and 1 base at J, with 11 bases between the two ends. Per germline, CDR1 LNHDA and CDR2 SQIVND (reference sequence). This CDR3 region has 15 residues. The CDR3 sequence is CASTVQGSGANVLTF. CDR3 bases: TGTGCCAGTACCGTACAGGGTTCTGGGGCCAACGTCCTGACTTTC.

This clone occurred a few times. The V call is TRBV6-6, the J call TRBJ1-1, with 10 bases that match TRBD1. Germline V CDR1 and CDR2: MNHNY, SVGAGI (reference sequence). The CDR3 totals 18 residues. Trimming took 5 bases from V and 0 from J; bases not matched to a gene: 12. For the CDR3, the DNA is TGTGCCAGCAGTCTTATTATGGGACAGGGGTCTATGAACACTGAAGCTTTCTTT. Its protein is CASSLIMGQGSMNTEAFF.

This clone has a single count. The chain has TRBV20-1 and TRBJ2-5; 9 bases match TRBD1. This CDR3 contains 17 residues. V gave up 6 bases and J gave up 5 bases; unmatched junction bases: 19. Germline V gives CDR1 DFQATT, CDR2 SNEGSKA (reference sequence). The CDR3 reads CSASSRQGDHTRETQYF. The CDR3 DNA is TGCAGTGCCAGTTCTAGACAGGGGGATCACACAAGGGAGACCCAGTACTTC.